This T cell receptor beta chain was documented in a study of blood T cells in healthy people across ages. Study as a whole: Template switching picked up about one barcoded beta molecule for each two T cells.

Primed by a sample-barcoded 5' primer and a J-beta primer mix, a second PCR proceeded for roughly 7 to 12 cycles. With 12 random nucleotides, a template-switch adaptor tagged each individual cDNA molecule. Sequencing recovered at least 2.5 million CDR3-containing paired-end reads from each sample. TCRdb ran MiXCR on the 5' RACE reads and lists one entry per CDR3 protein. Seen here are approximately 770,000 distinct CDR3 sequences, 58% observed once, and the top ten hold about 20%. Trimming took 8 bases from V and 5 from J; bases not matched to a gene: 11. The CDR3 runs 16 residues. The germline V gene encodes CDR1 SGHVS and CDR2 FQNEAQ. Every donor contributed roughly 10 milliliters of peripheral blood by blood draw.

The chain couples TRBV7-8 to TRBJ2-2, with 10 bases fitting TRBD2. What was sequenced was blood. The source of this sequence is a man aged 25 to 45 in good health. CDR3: CASRHHLAGGTGELFF. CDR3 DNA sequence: TGTGCCAGCCGGCACCACTTAGCGGGGGGAACCGGGGAGCTGTTTTTT.